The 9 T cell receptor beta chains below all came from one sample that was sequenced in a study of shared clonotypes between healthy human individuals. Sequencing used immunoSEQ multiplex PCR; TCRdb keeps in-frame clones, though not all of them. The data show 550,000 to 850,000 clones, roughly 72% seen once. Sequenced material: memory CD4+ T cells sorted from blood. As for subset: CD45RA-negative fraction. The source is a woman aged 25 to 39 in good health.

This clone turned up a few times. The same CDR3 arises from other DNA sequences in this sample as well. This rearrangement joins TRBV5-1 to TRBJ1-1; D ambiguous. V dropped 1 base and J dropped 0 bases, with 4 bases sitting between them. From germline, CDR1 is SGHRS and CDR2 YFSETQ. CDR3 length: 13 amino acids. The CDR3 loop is CASSLTVNTEAFF. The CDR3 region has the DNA TGCGCCAGCAGCTTGACAGTGAACACTGAAGCTTTCTTT.

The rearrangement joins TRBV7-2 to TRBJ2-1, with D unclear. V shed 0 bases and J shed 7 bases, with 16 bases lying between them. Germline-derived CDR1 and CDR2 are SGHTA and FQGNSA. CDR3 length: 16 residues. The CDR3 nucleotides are TGTGCCAGCAGCTTAGCACTTTTTATTCGGTCTAATGAGCAGTTCTTC. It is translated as CASSLALFIRSNEQFF.

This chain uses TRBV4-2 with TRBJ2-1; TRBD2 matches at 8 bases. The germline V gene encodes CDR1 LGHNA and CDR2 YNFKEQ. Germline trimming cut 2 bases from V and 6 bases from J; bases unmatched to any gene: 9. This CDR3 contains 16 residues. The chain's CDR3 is CASSQTPGLGGNEQFF. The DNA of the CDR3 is TGTGCCAGCAGCCAAACCCCGGGACTAGGGGGCAATGAGCAGTTCTTC.

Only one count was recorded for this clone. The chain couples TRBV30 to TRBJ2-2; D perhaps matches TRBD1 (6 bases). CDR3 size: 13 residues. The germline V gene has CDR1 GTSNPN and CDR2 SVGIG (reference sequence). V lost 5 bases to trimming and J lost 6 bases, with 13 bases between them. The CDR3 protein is CAWVRGSPGELFF. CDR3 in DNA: TGTGCCTGGGTGAGGGGGAGCCCCGGGGAGCTGTTTTTT. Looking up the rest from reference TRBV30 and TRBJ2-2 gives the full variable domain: SQTIHQWPATLVQPVGSPLSLECTVEGTSNPNLYWYRQAAGRGLQLLFYSVGIGQISSEVPQNLSASRPQDRQFILSSKKLLLSDSGFYLCAWVRGSPGELFFGEGSRLTVL.

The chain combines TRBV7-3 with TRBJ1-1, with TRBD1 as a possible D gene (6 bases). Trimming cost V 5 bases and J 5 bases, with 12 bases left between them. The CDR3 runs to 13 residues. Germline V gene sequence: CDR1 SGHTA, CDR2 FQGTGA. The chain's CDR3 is CASSQLQGTEAFF. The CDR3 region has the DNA TGTGCCAGCAGCCAACTGCAGGGGACTGAAGCTTTCTTT.

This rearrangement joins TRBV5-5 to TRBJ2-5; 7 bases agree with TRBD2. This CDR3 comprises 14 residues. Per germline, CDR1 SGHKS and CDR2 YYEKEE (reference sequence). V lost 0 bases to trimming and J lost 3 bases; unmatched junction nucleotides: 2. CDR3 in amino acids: CASSLVLAEETQYF. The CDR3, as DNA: TGTGCCAGCAGCTTGGTTCTAGCGGAAGAGACCCAGTACTTC.

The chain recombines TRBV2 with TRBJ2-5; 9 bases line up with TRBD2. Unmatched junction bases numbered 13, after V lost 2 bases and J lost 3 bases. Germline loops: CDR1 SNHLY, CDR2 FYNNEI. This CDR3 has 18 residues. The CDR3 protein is CASSEIPQAGGVKETQYF. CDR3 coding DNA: TGTGCCAGCAGTGAAATTCCTCAGGCGGGAGGGGTAAAAGAGACCCAGTACTTC.

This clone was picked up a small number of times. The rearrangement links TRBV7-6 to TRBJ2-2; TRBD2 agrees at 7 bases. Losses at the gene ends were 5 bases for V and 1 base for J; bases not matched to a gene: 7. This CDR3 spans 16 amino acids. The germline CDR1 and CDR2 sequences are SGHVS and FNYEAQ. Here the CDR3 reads CASSPGPGGNTGELFF. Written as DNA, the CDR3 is TGTGCCAGCAGCCCAGGCCCGGGAGGGAACACCGGGGAGCTGTTTTTT.

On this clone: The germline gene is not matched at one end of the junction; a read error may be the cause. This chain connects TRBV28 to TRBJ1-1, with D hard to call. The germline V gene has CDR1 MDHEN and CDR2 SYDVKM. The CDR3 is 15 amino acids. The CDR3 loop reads CASSAPGSYVTKAFF. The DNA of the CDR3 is TGTGCCAGCAGTGCCCCCGGCTCGTACGTCACTAAAGCTTTCTTT.